Below are 32 T cell receptor beta chains sequenced from a single sample in a study of blood T cell repertoires in COVID-19. Data came from immunoSEQ multiplex PCR; TCRdb stores just in-frame clones and leaves some out. The sample consists of approximately 120,000 clones, around 74% of them appearing once. Sequencing was performed on peripheral blood. These receptors all come from a man older than 75 with COVID-19, enrolled during active disease.

In its sample, this clone was seen a few times. The chain employs TRBV5-1 and TRBJ1-1; 7 nucleotides agree with TRBD1. This CDR3 region has 13 residues. In germline, CDR1 is SGHRS, CDR2 YFSETQ. Trimming cost V 0 bases and J 7 bases; bases outside gene matches: 3. The CDR3 sequence: CASSLVQGNEAFF. The CDR3 DNA follows: TGCGCCAGCAGCTTGGTACAGGGGAATGAAGCTTTCTTT.

The rearrangement uses TRBV5-6 and TRBJ2-3; 12 bases align to TRBD2. Unmatched junction bases numbered 6, after V lost 0 bases and J lost 1 base. Germline CDR1 is SGHDT and CDR2 is YYEEEE. The CDR3 is 18 amino acids. CDR3 loop: CASSLARGLAGRTDTQYF. The CDR3 coding sequence is TGTGCCAGCAGCTTGGCCAGAGGACTAGCGGGACGCACAGATACGCAGTATTTT.

Only a few counts were recorded for this clone. This chain's CDR3 is CASTNFQGLGGEQFF. The CDR3 DNA reads TGTGCCAGCACCAATTTTCAGGGACTAGGTGGTGAGCAGTTCTTC. The chain employs TRBV28 and TRBJ2-1; 8 bases align to TRBD2. The CDR3 is 15 amino acids. The V gene end was trimmed by 7 bases and the J gene end by 9 bases; junction bases not matched to a gene: 14. The germline CDR1 and CDR2 sequences are MDHEN and SYDVKM.

The chain joins TRBV11-1 to TRBJ1-1; 7 positions agree with TRBD1. The CDR3 totals 13 residues. V lost 1 base and J lost 10; bases outside the gene matches: 6. CDR1 SGHAT and CDR2 FQDESV come from the germline V gene (reference sequence). Written as DNA, the CDR3 is TGTGCCAGCAGCTTAGACAGGGGAGGTGGAGCTTTCTTT. This codes for CASSLDRGGGAFF.

The sample holds a few counts of this clone. In nucleotides, the CDR3 is TGCAGCGTTGAGAATTTTAAACAGGGGAAGACCCAGTACTTC. Protein sequence: CSVENFKQGKTQYF. This sequence joins TRBV29-1 and TRBJ2-5; 7 bases agree with TRBD1. The CDR3 consists of 14 residues. Germline V gene data show CDR1 as SQVTM and CDR2 as ANQGSEA. V lost 3 bases to trimming and J lost 6 bases; unmatched junction nucleotides: 10.

The chain combines TRBV5-1 with TRBJ1-6; D gene uncertain. The CDR3 extends over 15 amino acids. V shed 1 base and J shed 3 bases, with 8 bases lying between them. Germline assignment: CDR1 SGHRS and CDR2 YFSETQ. The CDR3 nucleotides read TGCGCCAGCAGCTTGACGGGGATCTATAATTCACCCCTCCACTTT. It yields the protein CASSLTGIYNSPLHF.

The CDR3 DNA is TGTGCCATCAGCTACGATCCCGAGGGACAGCAAAACACCGGGGAGCTGTTTTTT. Protein sequence: CAISYDPEGQQNTGELFF. This sequence joins TRBV10-3 and TRBJ2-2; 7 bases are a match to TRBD1. V gave up 6 bases and J gave up 2 bases; unmatched junction bases: 15. The CDR3 sequence is 18 residues long. CDR1 is ENHRY and CDR2 is SYGVKD in the germline V gene.

The V and J genes are TRBV10-2 and TRBJ2-7; TRBD1 agrees at 7 bases. The trim removed 3 bases at V and 5 bases at J, leaving 10 bases unmatched. Germline lookup yields CDR1 WSHSY and CDR2 SAAADI. The length of the CDR3 is 15 residues. This CDR3 reads CASSDLIRGTDEQYF. CDR3 in DNA: TGCGCCAGCAGTGATTTAATCAGGGGGACGGACGAGCAGTACTTC.

The chain uses TRBV28 and TRBJ2-7; the match to TRBD1 covers 12 bases. The CDR3 length is 15 residues. The trim removed 7 bases at V and 5 bases at J, leaving 9 bases unmatched. CDR1 is MDHEN, CDR2 SYDVKM, per germline. The CDR3 region is CASTSMGQGANEQYF. In DNA form, the CDR3 reads TGTGCCAGCACCTCGATGGGACAGGGGGCCAACGAGCAGTACTTC.

The V gene is TRBV27, the J gene TRBJ2-3; TRBD2 agrees at 9 bases. The trim removed 3 bases at V and 8 bases at J, leaving 6 bases unmatched. The CDR3 spans 14 residues. Per germline, CDR1 MNHEY and CDR2 SMNVEV (reference sequence). Here the CDR3 DNA reads TGTGCCAGCAGTTTGCAGCTAGCGGGGTCTACGCAGTATTTT. Protein: CASSLQLAGSTQYF.

The V and J genes are TRBV5-1 and TRBJ2-1, with 11 bases aligning to TRBD2. The CDR3 totals 15 residues. The V gene's germline CDR1 is SGHRS and CDR2 YFSETQ. Trimming at V came to 6 bases and at J to 1 base, leaving 3 bases not matched to a gene. The CDR3 region is CASKTSGISYNEQFF. CDR3 nucleotides: TGCGCCAGCAAGACTAGCGGGATTTCCTACAATGAGCAGTTCTTC.

The V and J genes are TRBV3-1 (or the pseudogene TRBV3-2) and TRBJ1-1; D gene unclear. The ends were cut back, 0 bases at V and 1 base at J, with 9 bases in the middle. The V gene's germline CDR1 is LGHDT and CDR2 YNNKEL (reference sequence). The CDR3 extends over 15 amino acids. For the CDR3, the DNA is TGTGCCAGCAGCCAAGATCGTGCGGCGAACACTGAAGCTTTCTTT. Its translation: CASSQDRAANTEAFF.

The V call is TRBV19, the J call TRBJ2-3; 7 nucleotides agree with TRBD2. This CDR3 is 17 amino acids long. Germline V lookup: CDR1 LNHDA, CDR2 SQIVND (reference sequence). Trimming removed 4 bases from V and 0 bases from J; junction bases left unmatched: 10. The CDR3 DNA sequence: TGTGCCAGTAGTACCCGAGTGGGTAGCGGGAGCACAGATACGCAGTATTTT. This gives the protein CASSTRVGSGSTDTQYF.

The chain recombines TRBV10-3 with TRBJ2-1; tentatively, D is TRBD2 (5 bases). Between the trimmed V and J ends, which lost 3 bases and 3 bases, there was a span of 12 bases. The CDR3 runs to 15 residues. Germline V lookup: CDR1 ENHRY, CDR2 SYGVKD. The CDR3 region is CAISDGGLGYNEQFF. The CDR3 DNA sequence: TGTGCCATCAGTGATGGCGGGCTTGGCTACAATGAGCAGTTCTTC.

The chain has TRBV19 and TRBJ2-3, with D unresolved. Looked up from germline, CDR1 is LNHDA and CDR2 is SQIVND (reference sequence). The CDR3 spans 13 residues. Between the trimmed V and J ends, which lost 1 base and 2 bases, there was a span of 4 bases. The CDR3 is CASSIGATDTQYF. The CDR3 DNA reads TGTGCCAGTAGTATAGGGGCCACAGATACGCAGTATTTT.

The chain uses TRBV7-9 and TRBJ2-5, with 9 bases that match TRBD1. The V gene end was trimmed by 9 bases and the J gene end by 1 base; junction bases not matched to a gene: 6. CDR3 size: 14 residues. Germline V lookup: CDR1 SEHNR, CDR2 FQNEAQ (reference sequence). CDR3 protein: CASRQGGSQETQYF. The CDR3 bases are TGTGCCAGTAGACAGGGGGGTTCCCAAGAGACCCAGTACTTC.

The chain combines TRBV2 with TRBJ2-3, with 8 bases lining up with TRBD2. After removal of 4 bases from V and 7 bases from J, the junction contained 10 bases not matched to a gene. This CDR3 region has 15 residues. Germline V gene sequence: CDR1 SNHLY, CDR2 FYNNEI. The CDR3 loop reads CASSGEGGRWNTQYF. CDR3 sequence (DNA): TGTGCCAGCAGTGGGGAAGGCGGGAGGTGGAATACGCAGTATTTT.

The chain recombines TRBV5-1 with TRBJ1-6, with 9 bases matching TRBD1. The germline V gene encodes CDR1 SGHRS and CDR2 YFSETQ. V lost 4 bases to trimming and J lost 7 bases; unmatched junction nucleotides: 6. The CDR3 is 15 residues long. CDR3 amino acids: CASSPWTGENSPLHF. Here the CDR3 DNA reads TGCGCCAGCAGCCCATGGACAGGGGAGAATTCACCCCTCCACTTT. The full variable domain, with the rest looked up from reference TRBV5-1 and TRBJ1-6, is KAGVTQTPRYLIKTRGQQVTLSCSPISGHRSVSWYQQTPGQGLQFLFEYFSETQRNKGNFPGRFSGRQFSNSRSEMNVSTLELGDSALYLCASSPWTGENSPLHFGNGTRLTVT.

This clone turned up a few times. In nucleotides, the CDR3 is TGCGCCAGCAGCCAGGCGTATGGCGGGGACCCCACCTACGAGCAGTACTTC. Translation: CASSQAYGGDPTYEQYF. V gene TRBV4-3 combines with J gene TRBJ2-7; TRBD2 might be the D (6 bases). This CDR3 is built from 17 residues. CDR1 is LGHNA and CDR2 is YSLEER in the germline V gene. The V end lost 3 bases, the J end lost 2 bases, and 20 bases lay between the germline ends.

The chain uses TRBV19 and TRBJ1-5, with 10 nucleotides matching TRBD1. Germline V lookup: CDR1 LNHDA, CDR2 SQIVND (reference sequence). The CDR3 spans 15 residues. V gave up 6 bases and J gave up 6 bases; unmatched junction bases: 8. The CDR3 DNA reads as TGTGCCAGTAGCCTGGACAGGGGGTTGACTCAGCCCCAGCATTTT. This sequence encodes CASSLDRGLTQPQHF.

The CDR3 here is CASSQDGGLAGGDTQYF. CDR3 bases: TGTGCCAGCAGCCAAGATGGGGGGCTAGCGGGAGGAGATACGCAGTATTTT. The chain has TRBV4-2 and TRBJ2-3; 11 bases line up with TRBD2. The CDR3 loop spans 17 amino acids. CDR1 is LGHNA, CDR2 YNFKEQ, per germline. Trimming removed 0 bases from V and 5 bases from J; junction bases left unmatched: 7.

The chain employs TRBV28 and TRBJ1-5, with 8 bases matching TRBD1. Germline V gene sequence: CDR1 MDHEN, CDR2 SYDVKM. The ends lost 5 bases at V and 2 bases at J; junction bases unmatched: 5. The CDR3 is 15 residues long. The CDR3 coding sequence is TGTGCCAGCAGTGCCCAGGGGGCCGGCAATCAGCCCCAGCATTTT. It yields the protein CASSAQGAGNQPQHF.

The genes are TRBV10-1 and TRBJ1-3; a weak D match, TRBD1 (6 bases). Germline assignment: CDR1 WNHNN and CDR2 SYGVQD (reference sequence). The V gene lost 3 bases and the J gene lost 4 bases, with 13 bases spanning the gap. The CDR3 is made up of 15 amino acids. CDR3: CASSEAGTFGNTIYF. CDR3 coding DNA: TGCGCCAGCAGTGAAGCCGGGACATTCGGAAACACCATATATTTT.

The chain couples TRBV2 to TRBJ2-2; 7 bases line up with TRBD1. The V segment lost 9 bases and the J segment 3 bases; nucleotides outside the gene matches: 4. CDR1 SNHLY and CDR2 FYNNEI come from the germline V gene. The CDR3 covers 13 residues. The CDR3 loop is CASTGAHTGELFF. CDR3 in DNA: TGTGCCAGTACAGGGGCCCACACCGGGGAGCTGTTTTTT.

The V and J genes are TRBV19 and TRBJ2-1; 12 bases fit TRBD2. Per the germline V gene, CDR1 is LNHDA and CDR2 is SQIVND (reference sequence). The ends lost 6 bases at V and 9 bases at J; junction bases unmatched: 3. The CDR3 extends over 13 amino acids. The CDR3 coding sequence is TGTGCCAGTAGGTTACTAGCGGGAGGTGAGCAGTTCTTC. This encodes CASRLLAGGEQFF.

The chain has TRBV6-5 and TRBJ1-5, with TRBD1 matching over 8 bases. CDR3 length equals 14 residues. V gave up 7 bases and J gave up 10 bases; unmatched junction bases: 12. Germline values: CDR1 MNHEY, CDR2 SVGAGI. CDR3 in amino acids: CASTGTGRPFPQHF. The CDR3 DNA follows: TGTGCCAGCACCGGGACAGGCCGGCCGTTCCCCCAGCATTTT.

This clone was detected a few times. This chain uses TRBV5-1 with TRBJ2-7; 7 bases map to TRBD1. Trimming removed 3 bases from V and 0 bases from J; junction bases left unmatched: 3. The CDR3 has 14 amino acids. Germline V lookup: CDR1 SGHRS, CDR2 YFSETQ. The CDR3 region has the DNA TGCGCCAGCAGCTCGGGACAGCTCTCCTACGAGCAGTACTTC. It specifies CASSSGQLSYEQYF.

V gene TRBV10-3 combines with J gene TRBJ1-1; possibly TRBD1 for D (6 bases). The CDR3 spans 14 residues. The germline gives CDR1 ENHRY, CDR2 SYGVKD. Trimming took off 5 bases at V and 2 bases at J, with 12 bases between the two ends. The CDR3, as DNA: TGTGCCATCAGTCGGACAGTCGATAACACTGAAGCTTTCTTT. It yields the protein CAISRTVDNTEAFF.

The chain has TRBV3-1 (or the pseudogene TRBV3-2) and TRBJ1-6, with a possible D match to TRBD1 (6 bases). The V and J ends lost 4 bases and 4 bases respectively, with 8 bases between them. The CDR3 is made up of 14 amino acids. Germline lookup yields CDR1 LGHDT and CDR2 YNNKEL (reference sequence). The CDR3 DNA reads TGTGCCAGCAGCCCCAGGGGATATAATTCACCCCTCCACTTT. Protein product: CASSPRGYNSPLHF.

The genes are TRBV30 and TRBJ1-1, with a weak D call TRBD1 (6 bases). Trimming removed 0 bases at V and 4 bases at J, with 9 bases between. The CDR3 totals 13 residues. Per germline, CDR1 GTSNPN and CDR2 SVGIG (reference sequence). This CDR3 is CAWSVVQGTEAFF. In DNA, the CDR3 is TGTGCCTGGAGTGTAGTACAGGGCACTGAAGCTTTCTTT.

The rearrangement uses TRBV19 and TRBJ2-3; 8 bases align to TRBD2. The CDR3 is 15 residues long. Germline V gene sequence: CDR1 LNHDA, CDR2 SQIVND (reference sequence). The ends lost 6 bases at V and 6 bases at J; junction bases unmatched: 11. The CDR3 sequence: CASRQGLASRDTQYF. DNA for the CDR3: TGTGCCAGTAGACAAGGACTAGCCTCCCGGGATACGCAGTATTTT.

The V and J genes are TRBV29-1 and TRBJ1-1; TRBD1 matches at 9 bases. CDR1 and CDR2 (germline): SQVTM, ANQGSEA. CDR3 length: 13 amino acids. V was clipped by 7 bases and J by 5 bases; unmatched bases: 8. CDR3 DNA: TGCAGCGGGACTACGGGACAGGGTACTGAAGCTTTCTTT. Translated, it gives CSGTTGQGTEAFF.